Below are 21 T cell receptor beta chains sequenced from a single sample in a study of beta chain features in type 1 diabetes. Investigators reverse transcribed all isolated RNA, so they sequenced expressed TCRB transcripts. The data were produced by immunoSEQ multiplex PCR, yet TCRdb's version contains in-frame clones alone and is incomplete. The sample includes around 280,000 clones, 7.5% to 9.5% seen only once; the top ten take under 1.3%. The sequencing input was central memory CD4+ T cells from blood. Source of these receptors: a woman between 18 and 30 years old in good health.

The chain recombines TRBV7-2 with TRBJ1-2; D might be TRBD1 (5 bases). Trimming took 2 bases from V and 8 from J, leaving 12 bases between them. The CDR3 totals 13 residues. Germline V lookup: CDR1 SGHTA, CDR2 FQGNSA. For the CDR3, the DNA is TGTGCCAGCAGCTTAAGTGGGGCAGGAGGCTACACCTTC. Encoded protein: CASSLSGAGGYTF.

At least ten counts were recorded for this clone. The chain employs TRBV18 and TRBJ2-3; TRBD1 is a possible D gene (5 bases). CDR1 is KGHSH, CDR2 LQKENI, per germline. V lost 5 bases, J lost 2 bases, and 11 bases lay in between. The CDR3 totals 14 residues. The CDR3 DNA reads TGTGCCAGCTCATACGACAGTTACACAGATACGCAGTATTTT. It is translated as CASSYDSYTDTQYF.

V and J are TRBV9 and TRBJ2-7; D might be TRBD1 or TRBD2, each matching 5 bases. V lost 0 bases to trimming and J lost 0 bases, with 10 bases between them. This CDR3 is built from 15 residues. CDR1 is SGDLS, CDR2 YYNGEE, per germline. As DNA, the CDR3 is TGTGCCAGCAGCGTAGCTACGGGGACCTCCTACGAGCAGTACTTC. Translation: CASSVATGTSYEQYF.

This clone was observed a handful of times. This chain joins TRBV9 and TRBJ2-3; D gene unclear. Germline V gene data show CDR1 as SGDLS and CDR2 as YYNGEE. The V end was cut by 4 bases, the J end by 0 bases, with 6 bases between. CDR3 size: 13 residues. CDR3 DNA: TGTGCCAGCAGCCCCCTGAGCACAGATACGCAGTATTTT. This codes for CASSPLSTDTQYF.

This clone was recorded at least ten times. The chain has TRBV27 and TRBJ1-2; D gene uncertain. CDR1 is MNHEY and CDR2 is SMNVEV in the germline V gene (reference sequence). The CDR3 is 13 residues long. V was shortened by 6 bases and J by 8 bases, with 16 bases between the two germline ends. The CDR3 nucleotides are TGTGCCAGCAGGAGATCTGACGTGGGCGGCTACACCTTC. Translation: CASRRSDVGGYTF.

This clone was recorded many times. The chain recombines TRBV27 with TRBJ2-1; D is unresolved. CDR1 and CDR2 from the germline V gene are MNHEY and SMNVEV (reference sequence). Trimming took off 2 bases at V and 5 bases at J, with 13 bases between the two ends. This CDR3 region has 15 residues. CDR3 loop: CASSLLGTNNNEQFF. The CDR3, as DNA: TGTGCCAGCAGTTTACTGGGTACCAATAACAATGAGCAGTTCTTC.

This clone was observed a handful of times. This rearrangement joins TRBV9 to TRBJ1-2; D is unclear. Per germline, CDR1 SGDLS and CDR2 YYNGEE. V lost 6 bases and J lost 3, with 15 bases in between. The CDR3 loop spans 14 amino acids. Here the CDR3 reads CASTLTVRDYGYTF. As DNA, the CDR3 is TGTGCCAGCACCCTCACCGTGAGGGACTATGGCTACACCTTC.

This rearrangement joins TRBV6-1 to TRBJ2-3; TRBD2 is a possible D gene (5 bases). Trimming stripped 0 bases from V and 1 base from J, with 11 bases between. From germline, CDR1 is MNHNS and CDR2 SASEGT. The CDR3 loop spans 16 amino acids. In DNA form, the CDR3 reads TGTGCCAGCAGTGAAGCCCTAGCTGGGGGCACAGATACGCAGTATTTT. Its protein is CASSEALAGGTDTQYF.

V gene TRBV4-3 combines with J gene TRBJ2-3, with TRBD2 identical over 8 bases. V shed 7 bases, J shed 3 bases, and the junction held 6 bases outside the gene matches. Looked up from germline, CDR1 is LGHNA and CDR2 is YSLEER. The CDR3 runs to 14 residues. The CDR3 DNA is TGCGCCAGCAACCCGGGGGGGACTACAGATACGCAGTATTTT. This sequence encodes CASNPGGTTDTQYF.

CDR3 residues: CASRVARADGYTF. CDR3 in DNA: TGTGCCAGCAGGGTTGCGAGGGCGGATGGCTACACCTTC. The chain carries TRBV7-2 and TRBJ1-2; no definite D call. The CDR3 has 13 amino acids. Trimming stripped 6 bases from V and 6 bases from J, with 14 bases between. Germline V lookup: CDR1 SGHTA, CDR2 FQGNSA.

This clone was detected a few times. The chain combines TRBV5-6 with TRBJ2-2; possible D gene TRBD1, 6 bases. CDR3 size: 17 residues. Per germline, CDR1 SGHDT and CDR2 YYEEEE. V lost 1 base to trimming and J lost 4 bases, with 17 bases between them. Here the CDR3 reads CASSLFPGAIGTGELFF. For the CDR3, the DNA is TGTGCCAGCAGCTTGTTTCCAGGGGCGATTGGCACCGGGGAGCTGTTTTTT.

V and J are TRBV30 and TRBJ2-7, with D hard to call. The CDR3 runs to 13 residues. The V end lost 2 bases, the J end lost 3 bases, and 11 bases lay between the germline ends. Looked up from germline, CDR1 is GTSNPN and CDR2 is SVGIG (reference sequence). CDR3 nucleotide sequence: TGTGCCTGGAGTAAACAGTTGGTCTACGAGCAGTACTTC. It codes for CAWSKQLVYEQYF.

This clone showed up many times. The rearrangement joins TRBV5-6 to TRBJ1-5; D unclear. Germline V lookup: CDR1 SGHDT, CDR2 YYEEEE. Between the trimmed V and J ends, which lost 5 bases and 1 base, there was a span of 10 bases. The CDR3 has 14 residues. The CDR3 region has the DNA TGTGCCAGCAGTCGACTTGGGAGCAATCAGCCCCAGCATTTT. This encodes CASSRLGSNQPQHF. Full variable domain (missing parts from reference TRBV5-6 and TRBJ1-5): DAGVTQSPTHLIKTRGQQVTLRCSPKSGHDTVSWYQQALGQGPQFIFQYYEEEERQRGNFPDRFSGHQFPNYSSELNVNALLLGDSALYLCASSRLGSNQPQHFGDGTRLSIL.

At least ten counts were recorded for this clone. The sample carries other DNA sequences with the same CDR3. This sequence joins TRBV7-9 and TRBJ2-3, with no clear D. V was cut by 2 bases and J by 5 bases, with 5 bases left in between. This CDR3 spans 12 amino acids. In germline, CDR1 is SEHNR, CDR2 FQNEAQ (reference sequence). CDR3 sequence: CASSLSEDTQYF. CDR3 DNA: TGTGCCAGCAGCTTATCGGAAGATACGCAGTATTTT. Combining the CDR3 with reference TRBV7-9 and TRBJ2-3 gives the whole variable domain DTGVSQNPRHKITKRGQNVTFRCDPISEHNRLYWYRQTLGQGPEFLTYFQNEAQLEKSRLLSDRFSAERPKGSFSTLEIQRTEQGDSAMYLCASSLSEDTQYFGPGTRLTVL.

This clone was counted many times. The chain uses TRBV28 and TRBJ2-7; TRBD2 matches at 10 bases. The CDR3 sequence is 14 residues long. The trim removed 4 bases at V and 4 bases at J, leaving 4 bases unmatched. Germline CDR1 and CDR2: MDHEN and SYDVKM. CDR3 bases: TGTGCCAGCAGTTCCTCGACTAGCGGGTACGAGCAGTACGTC. Encoded protein: CASSSSTSGYEQYV.

V is TRBV13 and J is TRBJ1-1; 7 bases align to TRBD1. Trimming cost V 5 bases and J 9 bases; bases outside gene matches: 12. The CDR3 contains 14 residues. The germline V gene has CDR1 PRHDT and CDR2 FYEKMQ (reference sequence). The CDR3: CASSLDRAGWKAFF. The CDR3 nucleotides are TGTGCCAGCAGCCTAGACAGGGCCGGTTGGAAAGCTTTCTTT.

The rearrangement uses TRBV2 and TRBJ2-1; TRBD1 might be the D (5 bases). Germline values: CDR1 SNHLY, CDR2 FYNNEI. V lost 10 bases, J lost 5 bases, and 18 bases lay in between. This CDR3 spans 14 amino acids. This chain's CDR3 is CATKRSTGDNEQFF. The CDR3 nucleotides are TGTGCCACCAAGAGGAGTACAGGAGACAATGAGCAGTTCTTC.

This clone was seen many times. This chain uses TRBV7-9 with TRBJ2-3; 9 bases agree with TRBD1. V lost 10 bases to trimming and J lost 2 bases; unmatched junction nucleotides: 13. This CDR3 has 16 amino acids. Germline lookup yields CDR1 SEHNR and CDR2 FQNEAQ (reference sequence). The CDR3, as DNA: TGTGCCACCCAAAAACGACAGGGGGGCTCCACAGATACGCAGTATTTT. Translated, it gives CATQKRQGGSTDTQYF.

This chain connects TRBV2 to TRBJ1-6; no clear D gene. The CDR3 covers 15 residues. V lost 6 bases to trimming and J lost 7 bases, with 16 bases between them. Germline CDR1 reads SNHLY; CDR2 reads FYNNEI. The CDR3, as DNA: TGTGCCAGCAGGGGATTCGGGGTAGGCAATTCACCCCTCCACTTT. This translates into CASRGFGVGNSPLHF.

In its sample, this clone was seen a few times. For the CDR3, the DNA is TGCGCCAGCAGCTTGGGGACACAAGAGACCCAGTACTTC. Translation: CASSLGTQETQYF. The genes are TRBV5-1 and TRBJ2-5, with a tentative D call TRBD1 (5 bases). CDR1 and CDR2 (germline): SGHRS, YFSETQ. This CDR3 comprises 13 residues. V shed 0 bases and J shed 2 bases, with 5 bases lying between them.

This clone occurred a few times. The J gene is TRBJ2-1, the V gene TRBV19; D not resolved. The V end was cut by 4 bases, the J end by 5 bases, with 15 bases between. The CDR3 extends over 15 amino acids. Per germline, CDR1 LNHDA and CDR2 SQIVND (reference sequence). CDR3 in amino acids: CASSKRSFTNNEQFF. CDR3 nucleotide sequence: TGTGCCAGTAGTAAAAGGTCATTCACTAACAATGAGCAGTTCTTC. Variable domain in full (rest from reference TRBV19 and TRBJ2-1): DGGITQSPKYLFRKEGQNVTLSCEQNLNHDAMYWYRQDPGQGLRLIYYSQIVNDFQKGDIAEGYSVSREKKESFPLTVTSAQKNPTAFYLCASSKRSFTNNEQFFGPGTRLTVL.